This T cell receptor (beta chain) was captured by sequencing in a study of cytomegalovirus exposure and HLA in healthy donors. The V gene end was trimmed by 4 bases and the J gene end by 2 bases; junction bases not matched to a gene: 8. Germline values: CDR1 SGHNT, CDR2 YYREEE (reference sequence). The CDR3 length is 16 residues. The PCR employed 60 Vbeta primers together with 13 Jbeta primers. The protocol was immunoSEQ multiplex PCR, while the TCRdb copy is restricted to in-frame clones and leaves out a portion. In the table there are 170,000 or so clones, approximately 85% of which are singletons. This clone was counted a single time. Its antigen is unknown. Regarding the study as a whole: Later analysis identified some 16,000 TCR beta sequences associated with HLA alleles, using a false discovery rate threshold of 0.05. V segments that were indistinguishable, TRBV6-2 and TRBV6-3 among them, were omitted from analysis. No immune exposure information besides CMV serostatus was available. The study put 150 to 200 TCR beta chains on its list as cytomegalovirus-associated.

The sequence derives from a girl aged 10 to 17 in good health and CMV-seropositive. The J gene is TRBJ2-7, the V gene TRBV5-4; 11 nucleotides match TRBD2. The source material was PBMCs. The CDR3 nucleotides are TGTGCCAGCAGCGGTATACTAGCGGGGGACGCCTACGAGCAGTACTTC. Translating gives CASSGILAGDAYEQYF.